These T cell receptor beta chains were read from a single sample in a study of blood T cell repertoires in COVID-19. Here immunoSEQ multiplex PCR was the method, and the copy in TCRdb shows in-frame clones only, minus some. The sample has 90,000 to 120,000 clones, about 89% seen once. The sequenced material came from peripheral blood. The receptors derive from a woman in her twenties or thirties with acute or convalescent COVID-19. Both conserved end residues are part of each CDR3. A D gene is named only where the DNA matches it firmly. Size is omitted from some rows. Given values are once, few, many or a class for expanded clones.

>TRBD1|TRBJ2-5|TRBV28|16|NA
TGTGCCAGCAGTTTATGGGACAGGGGGGCTCCAGAGACCCAGTACTTC
CASSLWDRGAPETQYF
>NA|TRBJ2-7|TRBV4-1|15|NA
TGCGCCAGCAGCCAAGTGCGTCAGGGGACCTACGAGCAGTACTTC
CASSQVRQGTYEQYF
>TRBD1|TRBJ1-2|TRBV7-9|16|NA
TGTGCCAGCAGCCTGACGAGGGACAGGGGAGTGAATGGCTACACCTTC
CASSLTRDRGVNGYTF
>TRBD1|TRBJ1-1|TRBV18|14|once
TGTGCCAGCTCGCCCGGGACAGAGAACACTGAAGCTTTCTTT
CASSPGTENTEAFF
>NA|TRBJ1-4|TRBV24-1|16|NA
TGTGCCACCAGTGACCCCGACGGGGGATCAGGTGAAAAACTGTTTTTT
CATSDPDGGSGEKLFF
>NA|TRBJ2-7|TRBV14|15|once
TGTGCCAGCAGCCGAATCGGGACTGGACCCTACGAGCAGTACTTC
CASSRIGTGPYEQYF
>TRBD2|TRBJ2-7|TRBV18|15|NA
TGTGCCAGCTCACTTGCGGGGGGAGAGTCCTACGAGCAGTACTTC
CASSLAGGESYEQYF
>NA|TRBJ2-1|TRBV6-5|13|once
TGTGCCAGCAGTTACAGCCAATACAATGAGCAGTTCTTC
CASSYSQYNEQFF
>TRBD1|TRBJ1-1|TRBV11-2|16|NA
TGTGCCAGCAGCCTTCTCCGGGACAGGGGGCCGGAGGAAGCTTTCTTT
CASSLLRDRGPEEAFF
>NA|TRBJ1-2|TRBV6-5|12|NA
TGTGCCAGCAGAGGACAGCCCTATGGCTACACCTTC
CASRGQPYGYTF
>TRBD1|TRBJ2-7|TRBV5-6|16|few
TGTGCCAGCAGCTTAGGGACAGGATCTTTCTCCTACGAGCAGTACTTC
CASSLGTGSFSYEQYF
>TRBD1|TRBJ1-2|TRBV2|13|NA
TGTGCCAGCAGTGCGGACAGGGATCATGGCTACACCTTC
CASSADRDHGYTF
>NA|TRBJ1-1|TRBV7-9|14|NA
TGTGCCAGCAGCCCGGAGCCCGCGCACACTGAAGCTTTCTTT
CASSPEPAHTEAFF
>TRBD1|TRBJ1-2|TRBV29-1|11|NA
TGCAGCGTTGAATTGGGGACAGGGTACACCTTC
CSVELGTGYTF
>TRBD1|TRBJ1-2|TRBV6-4|15|NA
TGTGCCAGCAGGGATTTAAAAGGACAGGGCCCTGGCTACACCTTC
CASRDLKGQGPGYTF